This T cell receptor beta chain was sequenced in a study of CD8 T cells in Susac syndrome. About 0.45 to 1 ug RNA was reverse transcribed with random hexamers. TCRdb recomputed calls from the immunoSEQ multiplex PCR reads with MiXCR, one row per CDR3 protein. The repertoire holds fewer than 350,000 distinct CDR3 sequences, with approximately 90% as singletons. In its sample, this clonotype was seen a few times. There are 10 residues in the CDR3. CDR1 is SQVTM and CDR2 is ANQGSEA in the germline V gene. Sequencing input: CD8+ T cells from PBMCs. This chain connects TRBV29-1 to TRBJ1-1; D is ambiguous. This receptor was taken from a human donor with multiple sclerosis. CDR3 sequence reads: CSVLNTEAFF. The DNA for the CDR3 is TGCAGTGTACTGAACACTGAAGCTTTCTTT.